This is a list of T cell receptor beta chains from one sample in a study of somatic mutations in cytotoxic T cells in rheumatoid arthritis. Some clones are missing from TCRdb's copy, which holds only in-frame ones; the method was immunoSEQ multiplex PCR. The repertoire includes 13,000 to 15,000 clones, approximately 80% of them detected once, and roughly 8.1% sits in the top ten. Sequenced: CD8+ T cells sorted from blood. These TCRs come from an adult with rheumatoid arthritis. The CDR3 runs from the conserved cysteine through the conserved F or W. The D gene is left open where the match is weak. A clone size is listed for some rows: how often the clone was seen (once, few, many), or a class if it is expanded.

j_gene | v_gene | d_gene | abundance | CDR3nt | CDR3aa
TRBJ2-7 | TRBV28 | TRBD1 | NA | TGTGCCAGCAGAATCGACAGGGGGCTTTACGAGCAGTACTTC | CASRIDRGLYEQYF
TRBJ2-1 | TRBV27 | NA | NA | TGTGCCAGCAGTTGGCAGGGTGACGATGAGCAGTTCTTC | CASSWQGDDEQFF
TRBJ1-4 | TRBV28 | NA | NA | TGTGCCAGCAGTTTTCCATGGAGCGAAAAACTGTTTTTT | CASSFPWSEKLFF
TRBJ2-7 | TRBV4-1 | TRBD2 | few | TGCGCCAGCAGCGAGGGGACACTAGCGGGGTACTACGAGCAGTACTTC | CASSEGTLAGYYEQYF
TRBJ2-7 | TRBV7-2 | NA | NA | TGTGCCAGCAGCCCAGGGGACGCTAAGTACTTC | CASSPGDAKYF
TRBJ1-3 | TRBV9 | TRBD1 | NA | TGTGCCAGCAACCTCCCTCCAGGGGGCTCTGGAAACACCATATATTTT | CASNLPPGGSGNTIYF
TRBJ1-6 | TRBV10-2 | NA | NA | TGCGCCACCGGTCCATTCTCCTATAATTCACCCCTCCACTTT | CATGPFSYNSPLHF
TRBJ2-5 | TRBV6-5 | NA | NA | TGTGCCAGCAGTTACTCGCAGGAAGAGACCCAGTACTTC | CASSYSQEETQYF
TRBJ2-5 | TRBV28 | NA | NA | TGTGCCAGCAGAAAGGAGGACCTCTCCCAAGAGACCCAGTACTTC | CASRKEDLSQETQYF
TRBJ1-5 | TRBV28 | NA | NA | TGTGCCAGCATCGAGGGGTATAGCAATCAGCCCCAGCATTTT | CASIEGYSNQPQHF
TRBJ1-4 | TRBV5-1 | TRBD1 | NA | TGCGCCAGCAGACCTTGGACAGGCGCAACTAATGAAAAACTGTTTTTT | CASRPWTGATNEKLFF
TRBJ2-3 | TRBV6-5 | NA | once | TGTGCCAGCAGCCCCGACTTAAGGATGACAGATACGCAGTATTTT | CASSPDLRMTDTQYF
TRBJ2-1 | TRBV2 | NA | few | TGTGCCAGCAGGACCAACGGGGGCAGAACCTACAATGAGCAGTTCTTC | CASRTNGGRTYNEQFF
TRBJ2-7 | TRBV27 | NA | NA | TGTGCCAGCAGGAGGACATACTCCTACGAGCAGTACTTC | CASRRTYSYEQYF
TRBJ2-1 | TRBV28 | NA | NA | TGTGCCAGCAGTCGGGTTCGGATCCTCAATGAGCAGTTCTTC | CASSRVRILNEQFF
TRBJ1-4 | TRBV7-8 | TRBD1 | NA | TGTGCCAGCAGCCCGAGGGCAGGGGGTACAACTAATGAAAAACTGTTTTTT | CASSPRAGGTTNEKLFF
TRBJ2-1 | TRBV2 | NA | NA | TGTGCCAGCAGTGATCGACCGACCCGTAGCTCCTACAATGAGCAGTTCTTC | CASSDRPTRSSYNEQFF
TRBJ2-3 | TRBV9 | NA | NA | TGTGCCAGCAGCGTAACGTGGAACACCCCAGATACGCAGTATTTT | CASSVTWNTPDTQYF
TRBJ2-1 | TRBV28 | TRBD1 | NA | TGTGCCAGCACCCTCTACAGGGGAAGAGAGCAGTTCTTC | CASTLYRGREQFF
TRBJ1-2 | TRBV18 | NA | NA | TGTGCCAGCTCACGAGAAGGGTTTAACTATGGCTACACCTTC | CASSREGFNYGYTF
TRBJ2-7 | TRBV28 | TRBD1 | NA | TGTGCCAGCAGTCCCCGACAGGGCAAGTACTCCGAGCAGTACTTC | CASSPRQGKYSEQYF
TRBJ1-6 | TRBV2 | TRBD1 | NA | TGTGCCAGCAGGACCGGGACAGGGAGAGGTAATTCACCCCTCCACTTT | CASRTGTGRGNSPLHF
TRBJ1-1 | TRBV11-2 | TRBD1 | once | TGTGCCAGCTTAGGGACAGGGAATACTGAAGCTTTCTTT | CASLGTGNTEAFF
TRBJ1-1 | TRBV28 | NA | NA | TGTGCCAGCAGAAATGGGGTCAGGTGGAACACTGAAGCTTTCTTT | CASRNGVRWNTEAFF
TRBJ2-7 | TRBV5-6 | NA | NA | TGTGCCAGCAGCTTGGGTTCGGGCGGTTACGAGCAGTACTTC | CASSLGSGGYEQYF
TRBJ2-1 | TRBV28 | NA | NA | TGTGCCAGCCCTCCCCGGGGAGGGGGCTTCGGTGAGCAGTTCTTC | CASPPRGGGFGEQFF
TRBJ2-2 | TRBV27 | NA | NA | TGTGCCAGCAGTTTGAGACAGTTTATCGGGACCGGGGAGCTGTTTTTT | CASSLRQFIGTGELFF
TRBJ1-6 | TRBV6-1 | NA | NA | TGTGCCAGCAGTGCCCTGATACGGACTAATAATTCACCCCTCCACTTT | CASSALIRTNNSPLHF
TRBJ1-1 | TRBV2 | NA | NA | TGTGCCAGCGATCCTGCCCCAACTGAAGCTTTCTTT | CASDPAPTEAFF
TRBJ1-1 | TRBV28 | TRBD1 | NA | TGTGCCAGCAGTTTTCCAGGGGGCTCTGAAGCTTTCTTT | CASSFPGGSEAFF
TRBJ2-3 | TRBV9 | NA | NA | TGTGCCAGCAACGGCGGAGGGGGGGGCACAGATACGCAGTATTTT | CASNGGGGGTDTQYF
TRBJ2-1 | TRBV11-1 | NA | NA | TGTGCCAGCAGCCTCCCCGGGGAGCAGTTCTTC | CASSLPGEQFF
TRBJ2-5 | TRBV30 | TRBD2 | NA | TGTGCCTGGAGTGTACTCTGGGGGCGGGAGGGGGGAGGAGAGACCCAGTACTTC | CAWSVLWGREGGGETQYF
TRBJ2-3 | TRBV4-1 | TRBD2 | NA | TGCGCCAGCAGCCCCACTAGCGGGGGGGCTCAAGATACGCAGTATTTT | CASSPTSGGAQDTQYF
TRBJ1-5 | TRBV5-1 | NA | once | TGCGCCAGCAGCTTGAGCTCCCCTGGTCAGCCCCAGCATTTT | CASSLSSPGQPQHF
TRBJ2-1 | TRBV11-2 | NA | NA | TGTGCCAGCAGCTTGTTCGCGCGGGGTTACAATGAGCAGTTCTTC | CASSLFARGYNEQFF
TRBJ2-3 | TRBV9 | TRBD2 | few | TGTGCCAGCAGTGTTAGCGGGAGAGGGGCAGATACGCAGTATTTT | CASSVSGRGADTQYF
TRBJ2-6 | TRBV19 | NA | NA | TGTGCCAGTAAAGTCGGGCCTGGGGCCAACGTCCTGACTTTC | CASKVGPGANVLTF
TRBJ1-3 | TRBV15 | NA | once | TGTGCCACCAGCCCGGACCGTCCGGGAAACACCATATATTTT | CATSPDRPGNTIYF
TRBJ2-7 | TRBV11-2 | TRBD1 | NA | TGTGCCAGCAGCTGGGGGACAGGTTTCAGCGAGCAGTACTTC | CASSWGTGFSEQYF
TRBJ1-2 | TRBV28 | NA | NA | TGTGCCAGCAGTTTTCGTGGGACTAGGGGGGCCTATGGCTACACCTTC | CASSFRGTRGAYGYTF
TRBJ2-1 | TRBV15 | NA | NA | TGTGCCACCAACAGGTACCGGGTATACAATGAGCAGTTCTTC | CATNRYRVYNEQFF
TRBJ1-2 | TRBV14 | NA | NA | TGTGCCAGCCTCCCCTTCTTTAACTATGGCTACACCTTC | CASLPFFNYGYTF
TRBJ1-1 | TRBV6-4 | NA | NA | TGTGCCAGCAGTGCAGGGGCGGGCACTGAAGCTTTCTTT | CASSAGAGTEAFF
TRBJ2-6 | TRBV30 | TRBD1 | NA | TGTGCCTTGGCGACAGGGGGGGCCTCTGGGGCCAACGTCCTGACTTTC | CALATGGASGANVLTF
TRBJ1-1 | TRBV25-1 | NA | once | TGTGCCAGCAGCGATCGCGGGGCGAACACTGAAGCTTTCTTT | CASSDRGANTEAFF
TRBJ1-5 | TRBV4-1 | NA | once | TGCGCCAGCAGCCAAGGGGCAGGGGACCAGCCCCAGCATTTT | CASSQGAGDQPQHF
TRBJ1-5 | TRBV28 | NA | NA | TGTGCCAGCAGTTTATGGGGTCCCAAGCATTTT | CASSLWGPKHF
TRBJ2-7 | TRBV7-6 | TRBD1 | NA | TGTGCCAGCAGCCCGGGACAGGGCCTTGCCTACGAGCAGTACTTC | CASSPGQGLAYEQYF
TRBJ2-3 | TRBV6-5 | NA | NA | TGTGCCAGCAAGGTTTCAGGGGTTTCGACAGATACGCAGTATTTT | CASKVSGVSTDTQYF